This entry concerns a single TCR beta chain. Profiling of TCR beta VDJ combinations and CDR3 sequences used genomic DNA as template. TCRdb re-derived calls from the reads in MiXCR, one entry per CDR3 protein. The sample includes 150,000 to 200,000 distinct CDR3 sequences, about 50% of them seen just once. An expansion of CD8+CD57+ cells by flow cytometry had been shown in patients chosen for sequencing. Severe acquired aplastic anemia was present in all patients. This record belongs to a study of CD8+CD57+ T cells in acquired aplastic anemia. The TCR comes from a human donor with aplastic anemia. Sequenced: sorted CD4+, CD8+, or CD8+CD57+ T cells (not recorded which) from PBMCs.

The CDR3 coding sequence is TGTGCCAGTAGTACGCCTCTGGACGGGATTGAAGCTTTCTTT. Translating it yields CASSTPLDGIEAFF. The chain joins TRBV19 to TRBJ1-1; no clear D gene. Germline V gives CDR1 LNHDA, CDR2 SQIVND (reference sequence). Trimming shortened V by 4 bases and J by 7 bases, and 16 bases separated the two germline ends. The CDR3 extends over 14 amino acids.